Presented here are 25 T cell receptor beta chains from one specimen sequenced in a study of CD8 T cells in ankylosing spondylitis. Which antigens these TCRs recognize remains unknown. TCRdb processed the 5' RACE reads anew with MiXCR; each CDR3 protein has one entry. The sample lists some 840,000 distinct CDR3 sequences; 12% were seen once. Study results and limitations: Blood of patients with ankylosing spondylitis appeared to be characterized by a TCR beta motif of several highly homologous variants.

The specimen sequenced was blood, either unsorted or a sorted T cell fraction (not recorded which). The source of these receptors is a male donor with ankylosing spondylitis.

This clonotype has a count of ten or more. The CDR3 region has the DNA TGCGCCAGCAGCGTAGGGGGCGCAGGCCAAGAGACCCAGTACTTC. Translation gives CASSVGGAGQETQYF. The rearrangement links TRBV5-1 to TRBJ2-5, with 7 bases fitting TRBD1. The germline V gene has CDR1 SGHRS and CDR2 YFSETQ. There are 15 residues in the CDR3. The V and J ends lost 4 bases and 1 base, in that order; junction bases with no gene match: 7.

J is TRBJ2-2 and V is TRBV27, with 9 bases identical to TRBD1. In germline, CDR1 is MNHEY, CDR2 SMNVEV (reference sequence). This CDR3 has 13 amino acids. V shed 6 bases and J 8 bases; nucleotides not matched to a gene: 4. Here the CDR3 DNA reads TGTGCCAGCAGCACAGGGGGCTTGGGGGAGCTGTTTTTT. Amino acids: CASSTGGLGELFF.

Concerning this clonotype: Relative to the germline gene, one junction end is altered; a read error may explain this. This rearrangement joins TRBV7-2 to TRBJ2-1; D is perhaps TRBD1 (5 bases). The CDR3 has 12 amino acids. From germline, CDR1 is SGHTA and CDR2 FQGNSA. The CDR3 DNA reads as TGTGCCAGCAGCTGGGGTAGGGGTTTAGGAATCTTC. This sequence encodes CASSWGRGLGIF.

The chain couples TRBV27 to TRBJ2-5; weak D call: TRBD2 (5 bases). The CDR3 is 16 amino acids. Germline loops: CDR1 MNHEY, CDR2 SMNVEV (reference sequence). Trimming removed 5 bases from V and 2 bases from J, with 18 bases in between. The CDR3 spells CASSRVGILYQETQYF. DNA of the CDR3: TGTGCCAGCAGTCGGGTCGGGATCCTATATCAAGAGACCCAGTACTTC.

Only a few counts were recorded for this clonotype. The CDR3 region is CASSQVRGGTNEKLFF. As DNA, the CDR3 is TGTGCCAGCAGCCAAGTTCGGGGGGGCACTAATGAAAAACTGTTTTTT. The chain joins TRBV4-2 to TRBJ1-4, with a weak D call TRBD1 (6 bases). V lost 1 base and J lost 2, with 11 bases in between. This CDR3 spans 16 amino acids. Germline CDR1 and CDR2: LGHNA and YNFKEQ.

This clonotype was recorded a few times. The V call is TRBV19, the J call TRBJ2-1; TRBD2 matches 12 bases. Germline V lookup: CDR1 LNHDA, CDR2 SQIVND (reference sequence). The trim removed 6 bases at V and 5 bases at J, leaving 8 bases unmatched. The CDR3 contains 16 residues. The CDR3 coding sequence is TGTGCCAGTAGGACGACTAGCGGGGGCCCCGACAATGAGCAGTTCTTC. This translates into CASRTTSGGPDNEQFF. Using reference TRBV19 and TRBJ2-1 for the parts outside the CDR3, the full variable domain is DGGITQSPKYLFRKEGQNVTLSCEQNLNHDAMYWYRQDPGQGLRLIYYSQIVNDFQKGDIAEGYSVSREKKESFPLTVTSAQKNPTAFYLCASRTTSGGPDNEQFFGPGTRLTVL.

The chain joins TRBV11-3 to TRBJ2-1; tentatively, D is TRBD2 (6 bases). There are 15 residues in the CDR3. V lost 1 base and J 2 bases, leaving 9 bases between the germline ends. Looked up from germline, CDR1 is SGHNT and CDR2 is YENEEA. CDR3 sequence reads: CASSLGGDAYNEQFF. The CDR3 DNA is TGTGCCAGCAGCTTAGGGGGGGACGCCTACAATGAGCAGTTCTTC.

This clonotype has only a few counts. The V call is TRBV5-1, the J call TRBJ2-4; 7 nucleotides agree with TRBD2. This CDR3 is 15 amino acids long. With 4 bases clipped from V and 3 bases from J, the junction kept 7 bases outside the gene matches. CDR1 SGHRS and CDR2 YFSETQ come from the germline V gene. The CDR3 reads CASSEEPGGKNIQYF. DNA for the CDR3: TGCGCCAGCAGCGAGGAGCCGGGGGGCAAAAACATTCAGTACTTC.

This clonotype was picked up a small number of times. The chain joins TRBV3-1 to TRBJ2-3; 11 nucleotides match TRBD2. V lost 3 bases and J lost 4; bases outside the gene matches: 6. Germline values: CDR1 LGHDT, CDR2 YNNKEL (reference sequence). The CDR3 covers 16 residues. This CDR3 is CASSHATSGSPDTQYF. CDR3 nucleotide sequence: TGTGCCAGCAGCCACGCCACTAGCGGGAGTCCAGATACGCAGTATTTT.

The chain combines TRBV10-3 with TRBJ2-4, with 7 nucleotides matching TRBD2. The CDR3 runs 14 residues. V shed 2 bases, J shed 8 bases, and the junction held 6 bases outside the gene matches. Germline-derived CDR1 and CDR2 are ENHRY and SYGVKD. The CDR3 loop reads CAISEGGAGDIQYF. The CDR3 DNA reads TGTGCCATCAGTGAGGGAGGCGCGGGAGACATTCAGTACTTC.

This clonotype showed up just a few times. The gene calls are TRBV9 and TRBJ2-7; 9 bases are shared with TRBD1. From germline, CDR1 is SGDLS and CDR2 YYNGEE. V lost 2 bases, J lost 9 bases, and 6 bases stayed unmatched. CDR3 size: 13 residues. The CDR3 DNA follows: TGTGCCAGCAGCGTGGGACAGGGCTCGGGGCAGTACTTC. Translated: CASSVGQGSGQYF.

The chain employs TRBV11-2 and TRBJ2-5; 10 nucleotides agree with TRBD2. CDR3 size: 15 residues. The ends lost 7 bases at V and 2 bases at J; junction bases unmatched: 7. CDR1 SGHAT and CDR2 FQNNGV come from the germline V gene. CDR3 DNA: TGTGCCAGCACCTACCCTAGCGGGGGACAAGAGACCCAGTACTTC. It codes for CASTYPSGGQETQYF.

The chain recombines TRBV4-3 with TRBJ2-1; 9 nucleotides align to TRBD2. V shed 3 bases, J shed 2 bases, and the junction held 5 bases outside the gene matches. This CDR3 has 16 residues. Germline V gene data show CDR1 as LGHNA and CDR2 as YSLEER. CDR3 in DNA: TGCGCCAGCAGCCACCCGGGACTAGCCCCCTACAATGAGCAGTTCTTC. It codes for CASSHPGLAPYNEQFF.

The chain employs TRBV7-3 and TRBJ2-1, with 11 bases fitting TRBD2. The CDR3 length is 15 residues. Per germline, CDR1 SGHTA and CDR2 FQGTGA. After removal of 2 bases from V and 5 bases from J, the junction contained 2 bases not matched to a gene. CDR3 bases: TGTGCCAGCAGCTTATATAGCGGGGGGGACAATGAGCAGTTCTTC. Its protein is CASSLYSGGDNEQFF.

This clonotype was seen repeatedly, ten times or more. The gene calls are TRBV19 and TRBJ2-5; 8 bases fit TRBD1. This CDR3 has 13 residues. Germline V gene sequence: CDR1 LNHDA, CDR2 SQIVND (reference sequence). V was pared by 6 bases and J by 5 bases, with 5 bases of the junction left unmatched. The DNA of the CDR3 is TGTGCCAGTAGCGGACAGGGAGGCGAGACCCAGTACTTC. It codes for CASSGQGGETQYF.

The J gene is TRBJ1-1, the V gene TRBV5-6, with D hard to call. CDR3 size: 13 residues. V lost 4 bases, J lost 0 bases, and 7 bases lay in between. Germline lookup yields CDR1 SGHDT and CDR2 YYEEEE. This CDR3 reads CASSRMVNTEAFF. CDR3 sequence (DNA): TGTGCCAGCAGCCGGATGGTGAACACTGAAGCTTTCTTT.

In this sample, this clonotype turned up many times. This chain uses TRBV12-3 or TRBV12-4 with TRBJ2-1, with D unresolved. Trimming took off 3 bases at V and 9 bases at J, with 9 bases between the two ends. The CDR3 extends over 12 amino acids. CDR3 nucleotides: TGTGCCAGCAGTTTTATGAAGGGTGAGCAGTTCTTC. Translating gives CASSFMKGEQFF.

In this sample, this clonotype turned up many times. V usage is TRBV6-1 and J usage is TRBJ1-5, with TRBD1 matching over 9 bases. V lost 5 bases to trimming and J lost 7 bases; unmatched junction nucleotides: 9. Germline loops: CDR1 MNHNS, CDR2 SASEGT. The CDR3 spans 15 residues. The CDR3 nucleotides read TGTGCCAGCAGTAGGGGGACAGGGAGAGGACAGCCCCAGCATTTT. As protein: CASSRGTGRGQPQHF.

The chain couples TRBV7-3 to TRBJ1-1; D gene uncertain. Germline CDR1 SGHTA, CDR2 FQGTGA. Trimming shortened V by 4 bases and J by 4 bases, and 13 bases separated the two germline ends. The CDR3 extends over 14 amino acids. CDR3 in amino acids: CASSSLGVGTEAFF. The CDR3 coding sequence is TGTGCCAGCAGCTCCCTGGGAGTCGGCACTGAAGCTTTCTTT. Full variable domain (remainder filled in from reference TRBV7-3 and TRBJ1-1): GAGVSQTPSNKVTEKGKYVELRCDPISGHTALYWYRQSLGQGPEFLIYFQGTGAADDSGLPNDRFFAVRPEGSVSTLKIQRTERGDSAVYLCASSSLGVGTEAFFGQGTRLTVV.

This clonotype was seen a few times. The V gene is TRBV12-3 or TRBV12-4, the J gene TRBJ2-1, with TRBD2 matching over 7 bases. The V and J ends lost 2 bases and 8 bases, in that order; junction bases with no gene match: 9. The CDR3 is 15 residues long. CDR3 coding DNA: TGTGCCAGCAGTTTATCGGGGGAGGGTGTGGATGAGCAGTTCTTC. Protein sequence: CASSLSGEGVDEQFF.

In this sample, this clonotype turned up a few times. V and J are TRBV20-1 and TRBJ2-3, with TRBD2 matching 14 bases. This CDR3 comprises 15 residues. V lost 7 bases to trimming and J lost 4 bases; unmatched junction nucleotides: 7. Germline V CDR1 and CDR2: DFQATT, SNEGSKA (reference sequence). In nucleotides, the CDR3 is TGCAGTGACAGACTAGCGGGGGGGCATGCAGATACGCAGTATTTT. Its protein is CSDRLAGGHADTQYF.

The chain has TRBV20-1 and TRBJ1-2; tentative D call: TRBD1 (5 bases). V was cut by 0 bases and J by 5 bases, with 13 bases left in between. The CDR3 covers 14 residues. The germline gives CDR1 DFQATT, CDR2 SNEGSKA (reference sequence). This CDR3 is CSARDPGPLYGYTF. The CDR3 DNA reads TGCAGTGCTAGAGATCCGGGGCCCTTATATGGCTACACCTTC.

This clonotype has more than one count but fewer than ten. The chain links TRBV4-3 to TRBJ1-4; D not resolved. Germline V CDR1 and CDR2: LGHNA, YSLEER. The V end was cut by 1 base, the J end by 5 bases, with 5 bases between. The length of the CDR3 is 13 residues. The CDR3 bases are TGCGCCAGCAGCCAAGCGATGAATGAAAAACTGTTTTTT. Translating it yields CASSQAMNEKLFF.

This clonotype was seen ten or more times. The chain combines TRBV7-2 with TRBJ1-5, with D possibly matching TRBD1 (5 bases). V was trimmed by 5 bases and J by 1 base, leaving 18 bases between them. The CDR3 contains 17 residues. Germline loops: CDR1 SGHTA, CDR2 FQGNSA. The CDR3 region is CASSLYPGVGSNQPQHF. CDR3 bases: TGTGCCAGCAGCCTATACCCGGGGGTTGGCAGCAATCAGCCCCAGCATTTT.

This clonotype has more than one count but fewer than ten. The chain has TRBV20-1 and TRBJ2-4; 8 bases match TRBD2. The CDR3 is 17 amino acids. Germline V gene lookup returns CDR1 DFQATT and CDR2 SNEGSKA (reference sequence). Unmatched junction bases numbered 13, after V lost 0 bases and J lost 6 bases. In DNA form, the CDR3 reads TGCAGTGCTAGAGATCCGGGAGCGGGGGCCTCGGGAAACATTCAGTACTTC. Its translation is CSARDPGAGASGNIQYF.